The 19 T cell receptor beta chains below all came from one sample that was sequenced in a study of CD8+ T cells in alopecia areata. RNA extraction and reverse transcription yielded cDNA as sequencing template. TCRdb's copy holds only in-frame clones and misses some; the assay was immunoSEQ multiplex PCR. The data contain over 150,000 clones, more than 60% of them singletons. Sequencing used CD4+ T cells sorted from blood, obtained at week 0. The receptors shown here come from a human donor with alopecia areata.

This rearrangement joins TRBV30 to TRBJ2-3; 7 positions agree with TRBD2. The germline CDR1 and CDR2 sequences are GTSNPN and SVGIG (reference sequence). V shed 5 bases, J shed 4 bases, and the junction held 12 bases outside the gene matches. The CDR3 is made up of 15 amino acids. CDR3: CAWGRLALRADTQYF. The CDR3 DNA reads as TGTGCCTGGGGGAGACTAGCATTAAGGGCAGATACGCAGTATTTT.

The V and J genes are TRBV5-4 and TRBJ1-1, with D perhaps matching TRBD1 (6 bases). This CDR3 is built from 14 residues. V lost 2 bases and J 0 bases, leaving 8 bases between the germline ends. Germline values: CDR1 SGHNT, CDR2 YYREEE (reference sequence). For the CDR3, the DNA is TGTGCCAGCAGCTTTGGACAGATGAACACTGAAGCTTTCTTT. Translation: CASSFGQMNTEAFF. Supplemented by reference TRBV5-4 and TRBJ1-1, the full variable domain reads ETGVTQSPTHLIKTRGQQVTLRCSSQSGHNTVSWYQQALGQGPQFIFQYYREEENGRGNFPPRFSGLQFPNYSSELNVNALELDDSALYLCASSFGQMNTEAFFGQGTRLTVV.

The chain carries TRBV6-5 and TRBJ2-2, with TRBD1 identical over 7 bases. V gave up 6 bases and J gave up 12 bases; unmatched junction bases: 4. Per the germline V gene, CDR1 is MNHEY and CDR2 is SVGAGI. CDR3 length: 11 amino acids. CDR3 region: CASSLTGKLFF. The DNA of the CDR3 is TGTGCCAGCAGCCTGACAGGGAAGCTGTTTTTT.

As DNA, the CDR3 is TGTGCCATCAGGACAGGGATGGGTGGAGATGAGCAGTTCTTC. It codes for CAIRTGMGGDEQFF. V is TRBV10-3 and J is TRBJ2-1; TRBD1 aligns across 7 bases. The CDR3 runs to 14 residues. The trim removed 6 bases at V and 8 bases at J, leaving 10 bases unmatched. Germline V gives CDR1 ENHRY, CDR2 SYGVKD.

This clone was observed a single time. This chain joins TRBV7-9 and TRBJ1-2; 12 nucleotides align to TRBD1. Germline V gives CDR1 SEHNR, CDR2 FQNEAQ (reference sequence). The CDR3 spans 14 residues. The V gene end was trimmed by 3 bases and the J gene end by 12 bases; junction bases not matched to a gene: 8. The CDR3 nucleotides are TGTGCCAGCAGCTTGGGGACAGGGGGCCCAGGGGACACCTTC. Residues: CASSLGTGGPGDTF.

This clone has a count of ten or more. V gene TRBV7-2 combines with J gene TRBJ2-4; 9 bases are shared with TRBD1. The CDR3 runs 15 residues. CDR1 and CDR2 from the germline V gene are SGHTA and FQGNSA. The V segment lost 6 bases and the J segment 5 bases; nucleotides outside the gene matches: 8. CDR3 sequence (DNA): TGTGCCAGCAGAACGGACAGGGGTATCGAAAACATTCAGTACTTC. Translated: CASRTDRGIENIQYF.

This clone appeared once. The CDR3 loop is CSGTQGSKNIQYF. As DNA, the CDR3 is TGCAGCGGAACGCAGGGGTCCAAAAACATTCAGTACTTC. The genes are TRBV29-1 and TRBJ2-4; D possibly corresponds to TRBD1 (6 bases). Germline CDR1 reads SQVTM; CDR2 reads ANQGSEA. The CDR3 is 13 residues long. V lost 7 bases to trimming and J lost 2 bases, with 12 bases between them.

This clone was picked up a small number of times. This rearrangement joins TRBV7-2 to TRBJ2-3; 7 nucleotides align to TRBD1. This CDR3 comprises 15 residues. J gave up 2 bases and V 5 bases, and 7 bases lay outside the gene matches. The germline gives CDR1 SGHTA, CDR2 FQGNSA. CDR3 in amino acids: CASSPQTGPTDTQYF. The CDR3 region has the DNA TGTGCCAGCAGCCCGCAGACAGGGCCCACAGATACGCAGTATTTT.

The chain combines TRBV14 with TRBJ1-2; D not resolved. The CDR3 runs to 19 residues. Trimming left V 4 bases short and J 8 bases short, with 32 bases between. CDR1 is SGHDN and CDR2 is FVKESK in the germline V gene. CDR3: CASSLGLGLSLFSVDGYTF. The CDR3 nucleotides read TGTGCCAGCAGCCTCGGCTTGGGGTTGTCCCTATTCAGCGTGGACGGCTACACCTTC.

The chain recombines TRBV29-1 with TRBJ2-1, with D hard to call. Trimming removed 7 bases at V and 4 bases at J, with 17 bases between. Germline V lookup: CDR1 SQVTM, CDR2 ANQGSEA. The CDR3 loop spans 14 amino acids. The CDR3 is CSGNRRFEYNEQFF. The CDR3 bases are TGCAGCGGAAATCGCAGATTTGAGTACAATGAGCAGTTCTTC.

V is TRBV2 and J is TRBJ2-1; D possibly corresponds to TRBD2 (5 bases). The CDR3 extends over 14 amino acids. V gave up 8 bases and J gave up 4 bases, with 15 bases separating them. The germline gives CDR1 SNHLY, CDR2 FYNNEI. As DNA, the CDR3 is TGTGCCAGCCAAGACTATACTGGGTACAATGAGCAGTTCTTC. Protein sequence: CASQDYTGYNEQFF.

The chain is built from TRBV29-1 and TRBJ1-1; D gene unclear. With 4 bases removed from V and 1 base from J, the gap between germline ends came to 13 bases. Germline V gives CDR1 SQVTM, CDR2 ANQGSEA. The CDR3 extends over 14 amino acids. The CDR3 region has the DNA TGCAGCGTTGTTAAACGCCTTTCGAACACTGAAGCTTTCTTT. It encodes CSVVKRLSNTEAFF.

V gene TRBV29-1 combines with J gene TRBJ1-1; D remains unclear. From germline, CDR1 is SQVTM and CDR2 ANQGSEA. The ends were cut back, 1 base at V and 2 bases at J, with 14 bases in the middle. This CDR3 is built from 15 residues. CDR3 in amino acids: CSVEGSGILNTEAFF. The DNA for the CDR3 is TGCAGCGTTGAAGGATCGGGAATCCTAAACACTGAAGCTTTCTTT.

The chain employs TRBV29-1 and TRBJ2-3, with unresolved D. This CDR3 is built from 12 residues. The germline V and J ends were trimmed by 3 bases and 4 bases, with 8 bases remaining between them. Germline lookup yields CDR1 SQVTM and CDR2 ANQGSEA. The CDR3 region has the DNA TGCAGCGTTGATTACCAGGCAGATACGCAGTATTTT. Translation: CSVDYQADTQYF.

CDR3 DNA: TGTGCCAGCAGTTTCATATCCCCGACAGGGGGCTACGAGCAGTACTTC. It translates to CASSFISPTGGYEQYF. This chain joins TRBV27 and TRBJ2-7; the match to TRBD1 covers 9 bases. The CDR3 totals 16 residues. V gave up 3 bases and J gave up 3 bases; unmatched junction bases: 9. Germline V lookup: CDR1 MNHEY, CDR2 SMNVEV (reference sequence).

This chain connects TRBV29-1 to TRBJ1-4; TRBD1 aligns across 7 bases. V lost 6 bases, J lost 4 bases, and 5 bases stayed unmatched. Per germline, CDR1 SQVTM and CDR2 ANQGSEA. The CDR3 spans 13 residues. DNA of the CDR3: TGCAGCGTCCAGGGACAGATTAATGAAAAACTGTTTTTT. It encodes CSVQGQINEKLFF. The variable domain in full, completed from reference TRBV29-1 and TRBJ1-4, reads SAVISQKPSRDICQRGTSLTIQCQVDSQVTMMFWYRQQPGQSLTLIATANQGSEATYESGFVIDKFPISRPNLTFSTLTVSNMSPEDSSIYLCSVQGQINEKLFFGSGTQLSVL.

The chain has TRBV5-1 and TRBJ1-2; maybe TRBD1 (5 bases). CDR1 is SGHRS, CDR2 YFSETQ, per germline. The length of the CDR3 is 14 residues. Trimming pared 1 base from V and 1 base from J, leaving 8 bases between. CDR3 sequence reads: CASSLKGNNYGYTF. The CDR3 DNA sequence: TGCGCCAGCAGCTTGAAGGGGAATAACTATGGCTACACCTTC. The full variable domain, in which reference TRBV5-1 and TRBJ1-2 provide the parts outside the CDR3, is KAGVTQTPRYLIKTRGQQVTLSCSPISGHRSVSWYQQTPGQGLQFLFEYFSETQRNKGNFPGRFSGRQFSNSRSEMNVSTLELGDSALYLCASSLKGNNYGYTFGSGTRLTVV.

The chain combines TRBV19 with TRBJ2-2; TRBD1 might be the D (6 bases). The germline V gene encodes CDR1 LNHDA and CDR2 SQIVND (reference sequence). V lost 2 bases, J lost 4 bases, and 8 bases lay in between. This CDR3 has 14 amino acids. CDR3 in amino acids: CASSIMGATGELFF. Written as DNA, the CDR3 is TGTGCCAGTAGTATAATGGGGGCCACCGGGGAGCTGTTTTTT.

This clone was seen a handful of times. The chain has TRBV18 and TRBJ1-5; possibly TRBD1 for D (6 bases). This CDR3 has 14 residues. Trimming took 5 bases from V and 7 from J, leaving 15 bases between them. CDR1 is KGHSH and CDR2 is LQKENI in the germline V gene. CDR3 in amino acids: CASSTKGGGQPQHF. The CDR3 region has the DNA TGTGCCAGCTCAACGAAGGGGGGGGGCCAGCCCCAGCATTTT.